Below, one TCR beta chain is given with its context. This sample is part of a study of cytomegalovirus exposure and HLA in healthy donors. Germline CDR1 is SNHLY and CDR2 is FYNNEI. This CDR3 region has 15 residues. V lost 6 bases and J lost 2; bases outside the gene matches: 6. Amplification used 60 Vbeta primers and 13 Jbeta primers. TCRdb keeps only in-frame clones here, not all; method: immunoSEQ multiplex PCR. The data hold roughly 190,000 clones, with 9.5% to 15% observed a single time. The source material was PBMCs. The sequence derives from a man between 50 and 59 years old in good health and CMV-seropositive. The V and J genes are TRBV2 and TRBJ2-1, with 8 positions matching TRBD2. The CDR3 reads CASSAGRGAYNEQFF. The CDR3 bases are TGTGCCAGCAGCGCTGGGCGGGGGGCCTACAATGAGCAGTTCTTC.